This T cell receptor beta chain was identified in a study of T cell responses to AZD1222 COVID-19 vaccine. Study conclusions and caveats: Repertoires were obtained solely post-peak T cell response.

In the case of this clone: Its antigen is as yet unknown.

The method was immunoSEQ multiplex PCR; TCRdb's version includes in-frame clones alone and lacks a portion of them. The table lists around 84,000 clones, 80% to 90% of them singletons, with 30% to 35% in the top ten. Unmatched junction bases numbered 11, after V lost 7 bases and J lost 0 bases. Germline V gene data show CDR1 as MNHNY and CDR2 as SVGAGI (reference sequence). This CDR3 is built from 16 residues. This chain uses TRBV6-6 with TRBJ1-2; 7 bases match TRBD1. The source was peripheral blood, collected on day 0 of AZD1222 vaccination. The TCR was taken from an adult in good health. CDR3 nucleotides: TGTGCCAGCATCCAAACCCGGGACAGCCCTAACTATGGCTACACCTTC. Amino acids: CASIQTRDSPNYGYTF.